This T cell receptor (beta chain) was retrieved from a study of blood T cell repertoires in COVID-19. Turning to the study itself: Acute and convalescent COVID-19 specimens originated in the United States, Italy and Spain. Sample material is recorded as cDNA or gDNA derived from T cells, B-cell-depleted T cells, or PBMCs.

Germline V gene sequence: CDR1 MGHRA, CDR2 YSYEKL. This CDR3 region has 15 residues. V gave up 2 bases and J gave up 5 bases, with 14 bases separating them. Only in-frame clones appear in the TCRdb table, and some are missing; sequencing was by immunoSEQ multiplex PCR. The sample lists tens of thousands of clones; 77% were seen once. Input material: peripheral blood. The source of this sequence is a man between 65 and 79 years old with active or convalescent COVID-19. This chain uses TRBV4-1 with TRBJ2-3; D gene unclear. CDR3 protein: CASSQSASPGDTQYF. In DNA, the CDR3 is TGCGCCAGCAGCCAAAGCGCATCGCCGGGAGATACGCAGTATTTT.